In its sample, the clone carrying this T cell receptor (beta chain) was seen once. Trimming cost V 0 bases and J 7 bases, with 16 bases left between them. CDR1 is SGDLS, CDR2 YYNGEE, per germline. CDR3 length: 15 amino acids. The data were produced by immunoSEQ multiplex PCR, yet TCRdb's version contains in-frame clones alone and is incomplete. The sample has fewer than 200,000 clones, approximately 92% seen once. This sample stems from a study of control samples from healthy donors and cancer patients. The clonotype originates from a woman aged 55-69 years in good health. Material for sequencing was blood. This chain joins TRBV9 and TRBJ1-2; D is ambiguous. The CDR3 nucleotides are TGTGCCAGCAGCGTAGACCTTGAACCTATCGGTGGCTACACCTTC. This codes for CASSVDLEPIGGYTF. Filled out from reference TRBV9 and TRBJ1-2, the complete variable domain reads DSGVTQTPKHLITATGQRVTLRCSPRSGDLSVYWYQQSLDQGLQFLIQYYNGEERAKGNILERFSAQQFPDLHSELNLSSLELGDSALYFCASSVDLEPIGGYTFGSGTRLTVV.